This passage covers 7 T cell receptor beta chains from one sample sequenced in a study of T cells in Graves' hyperthyroidism and ophthalmopathy. RNA transcripts served as the template for amplifying TCR beta CDR3 regions. First-round RT-PCR with HTBI primers amplified the TCR CDR3 region. MiXCR, run by TCRdb on the multiplex PCR reads, gives a single entry per CDR3 protein. Of hundreds of thousands of distinct CDR3 sequences listed, less than 25% are singletons. The sequencing sample was made of blood. The receptors come from a man younger than 40 with Graves' ophthalmopathy.

A few counts support this clonotype. This chain connects TRBV3-1 to TRBJ2-7, with TRBD2 identical over 15 bases. The CDR3 is 18 residues long. The germline V gene has CDR1 LGHDT and CDR2 YNNKEL (reference sequence). With 1 base clipped from V and 1 base from J, the junction kept 5 bases outside the gene matches. The CDR3 reads CASSQATGLAGGSYEQYF. The CDR3 coding sequence is TGTGCCAGCAGCCAAGCAACAGGACTAGCGGGAGGGTCCTACGAGCAGTACTTC.

The rearrangement joins TRBV20-1 to TRBJ2-7; 15 bases are shared with TRBD2. Trimming cost V 6 bases and J 4 bases; bases outside gene matches: 7. The germline CDR1 and CDR2 sequences are DFQATT and SNEGSKA (reference sequence). The CDR3 extends over 15 amino acids. The CDR3 loop is CSAILGLAGGYEQYF. The CDR3 DNA is TGCAGTGCCATCCTCGGACTAGCGGGAGGGTACGAGCAGTACTTC.

The J gene is TRBJ2-1, the V gene TRBV12-3 or TRBV12-4; tentative D call: TRBD2 (5 bases). This CDR3 region has 15 residues. The V and J ends lost 5 bases and 7 bases respectively, with 18 bases between them. The CDR3: CASSPFGNLRNEQFF. CDR3 in DNA: TGTGCCAGCAGTCCCTTCGGGAATCTTCGTAATGAGCAGTTCTTC.

This chain connects TRBV20-1 to TRBJ2-7, with 10 bases that match TRBD2. The J segment lost 1 base and the V segment lost 6 bases, leaving 6 bases of the junction unmatched. The CDR3 covers 14 residues. CDR1 is DFQATT and CDR2 is SNEGSKA in the germline V gene (reference sequence). CDR3 residues: CSASLAGSSYEQYF. For the CDR3, the DNA is TGCAGTGCCTCACTAGCGGGATCTTCCTACGAGCAGTACTTC.

The chain combines TRBV4-1 with TRBJ2-5; 7 bases agree with TRBD2. This CDR3 comprises 14 residues. The germline gives CDR1 MGHRA, CDR2 YSYEKL. The junction had 10 bases not matched to a gene; V was cut back by 1 base and J by 11 bases. The CDR3 sequence: CASSQGGGSSSQYF. DNA of the CDR3: TGCGCCAGCAGCCAAGGTGGCGGGAGTAGCTCTCAGTACTTC.

V is TRBV5-1 and J is TRBJ2-7, with 7 positions matching TRBD1. J gave up 2 bases and V 1 base, and 6 bases lay outside the gene matches. CDR3 size: 15 residues. CDR1 and CDR2 (germline): SGHRS, YFSETQ. The DNA of the CDR3 is TGCGCCAGCAGCTTGTTTAACAGGGGAACCTACGAGCAGTACTTC. As protein: CASSLFNRGTYEQYF.

This clonotype was found a few times. V usage is TRBV12-3 or TRBV12-4 and J usage is TRBJ1-2; D is unclear. With 6 bases removed from V and 5 bases from J, the gap between germline ends came to 10 bases. The CDR3 sequence is 12 residues long. The CDR3 sequence: CASRDGLYGYTF. The CDR3 coding sequence is TGTGCCAGCAGGGACGGTTTATATGGCTACACCTTC.